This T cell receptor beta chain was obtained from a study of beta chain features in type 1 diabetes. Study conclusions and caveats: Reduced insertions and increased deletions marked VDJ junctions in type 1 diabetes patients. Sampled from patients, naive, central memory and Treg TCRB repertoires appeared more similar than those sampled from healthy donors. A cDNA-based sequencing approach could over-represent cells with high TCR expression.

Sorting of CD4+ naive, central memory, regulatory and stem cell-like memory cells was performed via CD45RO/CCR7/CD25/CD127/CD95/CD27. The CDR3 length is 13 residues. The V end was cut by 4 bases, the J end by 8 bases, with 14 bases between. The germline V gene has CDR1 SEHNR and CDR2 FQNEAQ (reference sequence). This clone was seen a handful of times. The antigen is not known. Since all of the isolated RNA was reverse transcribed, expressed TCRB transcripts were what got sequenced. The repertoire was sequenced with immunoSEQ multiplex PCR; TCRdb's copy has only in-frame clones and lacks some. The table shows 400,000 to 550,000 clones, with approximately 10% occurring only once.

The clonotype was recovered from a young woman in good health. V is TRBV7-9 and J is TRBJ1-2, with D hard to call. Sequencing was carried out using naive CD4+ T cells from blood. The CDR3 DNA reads TGTGCCAGCAGCTCAGAAGGACTCGGGGGCTACACCTTC. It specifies CASSSEGLGGYTF.